This T cell receptor beta chain was captured in a study of T-cell reconstitution after alpha-beta-depleted transplantation in children. The CDR3 extends over 14 amino acids. Trimming took off 4 bases at V and 4 bases at J, with 11 bases between the two ends. Germline-derived CDR1 and CDR2 are SGHRS and YFSETQ. The library targeted TCRbeta and was prepared with unique molecular identifiers. TCRdb re-called the PCR reads with MiXCR, one entry per CDR3 protein. The data hold 400,000 to 500,000 distinct CDR3 sequences, with approximately 11% observed a single time. The genes are TRBV5-1 and TRBJ1-4; no firm D call. The sample in question was PBMCs from the stem cell graft donor, obtained from the stem cell graft. This clonotype was obtained from a human donor who donated a stem cell graft to a child with acute myeloid leukemia. CDR3 coding DNA: TGCGCCAGCAGCACCGGTAGCAGTAATGAAAAACTGTTTTTT. Translating gives CASSTGSSNEKLFF.